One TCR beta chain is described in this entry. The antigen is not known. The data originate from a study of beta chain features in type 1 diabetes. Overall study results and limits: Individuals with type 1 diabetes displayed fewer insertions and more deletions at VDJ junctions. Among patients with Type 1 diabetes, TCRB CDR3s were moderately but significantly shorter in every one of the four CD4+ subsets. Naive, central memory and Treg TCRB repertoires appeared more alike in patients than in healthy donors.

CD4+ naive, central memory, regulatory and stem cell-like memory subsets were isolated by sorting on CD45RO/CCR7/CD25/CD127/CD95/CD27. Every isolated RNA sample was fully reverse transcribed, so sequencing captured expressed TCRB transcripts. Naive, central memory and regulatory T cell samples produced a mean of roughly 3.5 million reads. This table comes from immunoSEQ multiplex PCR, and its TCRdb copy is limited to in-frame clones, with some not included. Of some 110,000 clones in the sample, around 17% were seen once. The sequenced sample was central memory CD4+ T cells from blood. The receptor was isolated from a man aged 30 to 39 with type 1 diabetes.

The chain's CDR3 is CASSKGPTSPNEQFF. The CDR3 DNA follows: TGTGCCAGCAGCAAAGGTCCAACTAGCCCCAATGAGCAGTTCTTC. The chain is built from TRBV21-1 and TRBJ2-1; the D call TRBD2 from the table was never checked on the DNA. TRBV21-1 is recorded as a pseudogene. The CDR3 covers 15 residues.